This T cell receptor (beta chain) came from a study of Graves' ophthalmopathy and Graves' hyperthyroidism (dated by TCRdb to the late 2010s). Regarding the complete study: Hyperthyroidism was considered stable if no progression to ophthalmopathy occurred within 18 months of follow-up. The study used signatures of the TCR beta repertoire to tell Graves' ophthalmopathy apart from Graves' hyperthyroidism and to predict which patients would progress to ophthalmopathy. In total, approximately 130 blood samples were TCR-sequenced: approximately 40 ophthalmopathy, over 70 hyperthyroidism and some 17 hyperthyroidism-to-ophthalmopathy patients. To explore V-J signatures that separate ophthalmopathy from hyperthyroidism, a discovery set of about a hundred patients was enrolled, consisting of about 45 with ophthalmopathy and under 65 with stable hyperthyroidism. An independent validation cohort was composed of some 19 hyperthyroidism patients and 15 to 17 patients who later progressed from hyperthyroidism to ophthalmopathy. In several hyperthyroidism patients, the T-cell repertoire of thyroid tissue was compared with the T-cell repertoire of blood. Once sampling was done, hyperthyroidism patients were given methimazole at a starting dose of 30 mg daily, while ophthalmopathy patients were given high-dose intravenous methylprednisolone. What the research found in general, with its limitations: In cross-validation, the 13-signature model distinguished ophthalmopathy from stable hyperthyroidism with around 90% sensitivity and around 84% specificity, while in the test set the corresponding values were around 79% and 71%. Sample size was not statistically predetermined, and group allocation was not concealed from the investigators. Most expanded thyroid clonotypes with a frequency above 0.001 also appeared in blood, which suggests that blood repertoires may reflect the immune response in the thyroid. In validation, the model predicted ophthalmopathy progression with nearly 71% sensitivity and approximately 78% specificity; roughly eleven predicted patients were CT-confirmed with GO in a median of about 6.1 months.

As concerns this clonotype: Its antigen remains unidentified. No much larger clonotype is one base removed from it; base qualities were not supplied.

TCR beta CDR3 regions were amplified from RNA transcripts for repertoire sequencing. The first round of RT-PCR was done with HTBI primers and the Qiagen OneStep RT-PCR kit, and was followed by a second round of multiplex PCR, then size selection and purification. Libraries were sequenced on an Illumina HiSeq2000 using paired-end 100 bp reads. As for the authors' bioinformatics: SOAPnuke was used to process the reads, removing any read that contained adapters or uncalled bases, had a mean Phred below 15, or lacked an exact match to the constant primer or identifier. High-quality paired reads were merged with COPE v1.2.5. Clonotypes were defined as unique nucleotide sequences and were aligned to IMGT TRB V, D and J references using MiTCR v1.1. Analysis was restricted to V-J combinations with a frequency above 0.0001, which covered roughly 99% of repertoires. A TCR clonal expansion and chaos score per V-J combination was defined as the ratio of F50 clonal expansion to chaos observed in the TCRdist matrix. Features were reduced by Welch's t-statistics and random forest to around 14 V-J combinations, which fed a naive Bayes classifier. The Morisita-Horn index was used to measure how similar the thyroid and blood repertoires were. TCRdb redid the processing of the public reads, applying fastp at Q25 and MiXCR, and retained in-frame beta chains. Each CDR3 protein gets just one entry, which takes the most common genes and DNA from the rows behind it. What appears here as the V and J calls and clone size reflects TCRdb's work, not the paper's. The sample contains 580,000 or so distinct CDR3 sequences, about 40% of them found a single time. About 4.2% of the sample belongs to the ten largest clones.

The hyperthyroidism patients were 18 to 65 years old and newly diagnosed, with a disease duration of less than 2 months. Anyone with other autoimmune diseases, uncontrolled infections, pregnancy or lactation was excluded from the study. Diagnosis was based on clinical symptoms, serum thyroxine, TRAb, thyroid ultrasound and orbital computed tomography. Trizol reagent was used to extract the total RNA, and its quality was then checked on an Agilent 2100 Bioanalyzer. Including the terminal cysteine and phenylalanine, the CDR3 comprises 14 residues. Only the CDR3 DNA stays, 42 bases, in frame from base 1. The germline V gene yields KGHSH for CDR1 and LQKENI for CDR2. For this chain, trimming is 1 base at the V end and 2 bases at the J end, and the number of junction bases without a gene match is 2.

The sequence is built from TRBV18 and TRBJ2-7; the junction holds 7 bases that match TRBD1. Sequencing was performed on peripheral blood or thyroid tissue (not recorded which). The receptor was derived from an adult man with Graves' hyperthyroidism. The DNA is TGTGCCAGCTCACCACAGCAGGGGGCCTACGAGCAGTACTTC. It specifies CASSPQQGAYEQYF.